The clone carrying this T cell receptor (beta chain) has a handful of counts. Its specificity is unknown. This sample stems from a study of lymphopenia after photon versus proton radiotherapy. General observations from the study: Photon-treated patients lost naive T cells and TCR diversity; proton-treated stayed stable.

CDR3 length: 15 amino acids. Clones were sequenced by immunoSEQ multiplex PCR, and TCRdb holds only the in-frame ones, with some missing. This table holds tens of thousands of clones, about 83% found once. This receptor was identified in a man aged 55 to 70 with pancreatic cancer. Material: peripheral blood, obtained from a patient treated with proton-based radiotherapy. The chain has TRBV12-1 and TRBJ2-1; the table names TRBD1, a call not compared with the DNA. TRBV12-1 is a pseudogene locus. CDR3 nucleotide sequence: TGTGCCAGCAGCTTACAGGGTTCAGGGGACAATGAGCAGTTCTTC. Translating gives CASSLQGSGDNEQFF.